The T cell receptor (beta chain) described here comes from a study of Ad26.COV2.S vaccination and SARS-CoV-2 variants. Study-level information: The study gave Ad26.COV2.S intramuscularly, once or twice 56 days apart.

Note on this clone: Its antigen is currently unknown.

Germline V CDR1 and CDR2: LNHDA, SQIVND (reference sequence). The CDR3 totals 18 residues. V lost 4 bases, J lost 3 bases, and 22 bases lay in between. Sample treatment: roughly 20 received Ad26.COV2.S at low or high dose, single or two shots; about 5 received placebo; per-sample allocation not given. Specimens were obtained on day 63 following the first vaccine or placebo injection. The administered vaccine (an Ad26 vector) expressed Wuhan-strain SARS-CoV-2 spike. General observations from the study: Breadth and depth estimates from TCRs may understate total T cell responses.

The assay was immunoSEQ multiplex PCR, and TCRdb's table has in-frame clones only and misses some. The sample carries about 680,000 clones, 89% recorded once. The chain uses TRBV19 and TRBJ1-5, with D perhaps TRBD1 (5 bases). This sequence originates from a person between 18 and 60 years old who received the Ad26.COV2.S COVID-19 vaccine or a placebo. Source: peripheral blood, taken in a trial of Ad26.COV2.S vaccine versus placebo. The DNA of the CDR3 is TGTGCCAGTAGTAACATCCCTAGTTACCAGGGAGTCAATCAGCCCCAGCATTTT. Translating it yields CASSNIPSYQGVNQPQHF.